This T cell receptor beta chain came from a study of beta chain features in type 1 diabetes. The overall study: Healthy donors and patients showed comparable age, gender and cell yields. Examination of sorted cells across all samples involved around 99 million cells.

J was trimmed by 1 base and V by 6 bases; bases with no gene match: 4. The germline CDR1 and CDR2 sequences are MDHEN and SYDVKM. The CDR3 length is 16 residues. Only one heparinised blood draw was taken per donor, and its volume averaged approximately 100 mL. The investigators reverse transcribed all of the isolated RNA, so they sequenced expressed TCRB transcripts. Mean read depth for stem cell-like memory T cell samples was roughly 1 million reads. TCRdb's table, derived via immunoSEQ multiplex PCR, lists solely in-frame clones and lacks some. The profile shows about 13,000 clones, about 49% of them singletons.

The sample comprised stem cell memory CD4+ T cells from blood. The genes are TRBV28 and TRBJ2-4, with 12 bases aligning to TRBD1. The origin of this receptor is a man aged 18 to 30 in good health. CDR3 DNA: TGTGCCAGCAGCCGGGACAGGGGGCCGGCCAAAAACATTCAGTACTTC. Amino acid sequence: CASSRDRGPAKNIQYF.